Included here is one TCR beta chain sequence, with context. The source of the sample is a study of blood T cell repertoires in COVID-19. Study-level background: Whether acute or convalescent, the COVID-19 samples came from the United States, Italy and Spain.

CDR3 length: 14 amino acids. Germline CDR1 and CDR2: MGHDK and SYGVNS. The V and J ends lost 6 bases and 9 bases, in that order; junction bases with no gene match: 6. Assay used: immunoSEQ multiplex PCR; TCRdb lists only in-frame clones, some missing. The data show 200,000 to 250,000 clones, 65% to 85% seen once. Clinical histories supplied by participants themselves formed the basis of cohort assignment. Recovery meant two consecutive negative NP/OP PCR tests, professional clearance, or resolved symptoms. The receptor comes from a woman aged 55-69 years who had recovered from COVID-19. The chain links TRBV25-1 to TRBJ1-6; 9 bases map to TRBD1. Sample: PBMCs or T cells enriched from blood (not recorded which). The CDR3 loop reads CASSSTGGGSPLHF. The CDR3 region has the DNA TGTGCCAGCAGCTCCACAGGGGGCGGTTCACCCCTCCACTTT.